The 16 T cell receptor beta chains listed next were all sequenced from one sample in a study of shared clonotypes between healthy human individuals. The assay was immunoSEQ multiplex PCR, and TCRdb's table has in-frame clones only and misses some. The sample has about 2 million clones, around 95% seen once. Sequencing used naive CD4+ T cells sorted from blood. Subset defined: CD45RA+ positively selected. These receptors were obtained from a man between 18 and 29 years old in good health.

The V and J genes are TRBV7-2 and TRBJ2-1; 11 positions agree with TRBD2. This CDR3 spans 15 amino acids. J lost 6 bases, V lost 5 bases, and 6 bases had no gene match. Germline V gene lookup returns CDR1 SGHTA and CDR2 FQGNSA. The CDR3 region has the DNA TGTGCCAGCAGCAACAGACTAGCGGGGAGCAATGAGCAGTTCTTC. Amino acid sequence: CASSNRLAGSNEQFF.

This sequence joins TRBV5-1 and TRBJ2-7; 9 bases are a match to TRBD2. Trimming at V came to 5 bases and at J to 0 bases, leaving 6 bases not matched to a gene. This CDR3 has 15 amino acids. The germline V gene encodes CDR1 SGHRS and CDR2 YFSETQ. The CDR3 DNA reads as TGCGCCAGCAGACGACTAGCGGACGCCTCCTACGAGCAGTACTTC. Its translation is CASRRLADASYEQYF.

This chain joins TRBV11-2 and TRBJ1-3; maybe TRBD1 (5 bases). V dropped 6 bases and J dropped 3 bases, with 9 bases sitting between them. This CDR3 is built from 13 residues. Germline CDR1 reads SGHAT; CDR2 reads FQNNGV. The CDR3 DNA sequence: TGTGCCAGCAGGTCTGGGGGTGGAAACACCATATATTTT. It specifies CASRSGGGNTIYF.

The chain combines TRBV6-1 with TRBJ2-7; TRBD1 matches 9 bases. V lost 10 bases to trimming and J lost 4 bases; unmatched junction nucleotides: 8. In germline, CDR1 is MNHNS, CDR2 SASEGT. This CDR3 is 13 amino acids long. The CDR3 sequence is CAIQTGGTYEQYF. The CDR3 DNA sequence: TGTGCCATACAAACAGGGGGCACTTACGAGCAGTACTTC.

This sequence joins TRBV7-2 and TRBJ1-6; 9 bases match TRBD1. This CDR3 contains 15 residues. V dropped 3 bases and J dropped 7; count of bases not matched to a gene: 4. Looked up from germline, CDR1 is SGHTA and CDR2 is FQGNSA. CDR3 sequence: CASSLDRGLNSPLHF. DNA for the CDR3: TGTGCCAGCAGCTTGGACAGGGGTTTGAATTCACCCCTCCACTTT.

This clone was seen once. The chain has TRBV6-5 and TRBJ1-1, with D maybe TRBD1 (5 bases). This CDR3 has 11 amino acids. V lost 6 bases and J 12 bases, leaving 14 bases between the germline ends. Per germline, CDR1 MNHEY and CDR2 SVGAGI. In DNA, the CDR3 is TGTGCCAGCAGACGGGACCGGGTTCCTTTCTTT. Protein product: CASRRDRVPFF.

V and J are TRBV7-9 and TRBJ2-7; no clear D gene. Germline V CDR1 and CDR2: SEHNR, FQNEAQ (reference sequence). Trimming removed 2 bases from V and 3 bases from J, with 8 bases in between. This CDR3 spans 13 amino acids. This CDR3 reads CASSLLENYEQYF. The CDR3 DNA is TGTGCCAGCAGCTTATTGGAGAACTACGAGCAGTACTTC.

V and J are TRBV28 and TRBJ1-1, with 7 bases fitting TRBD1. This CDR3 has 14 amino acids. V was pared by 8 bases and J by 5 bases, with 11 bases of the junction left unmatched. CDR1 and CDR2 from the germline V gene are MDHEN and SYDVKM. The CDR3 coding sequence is TGTGCCAGCTCCCTGTCTCCAGGGGGGACTGAAGCTTTCTTT. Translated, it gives CASSLSPGGTEAFF.

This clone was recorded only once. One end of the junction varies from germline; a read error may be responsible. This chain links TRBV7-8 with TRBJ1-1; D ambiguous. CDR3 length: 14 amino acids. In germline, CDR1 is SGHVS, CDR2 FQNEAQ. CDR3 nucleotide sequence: TGTGCCAGCAGCTCAGCCGGGCCTCAGGCCCAGATCACGTTT. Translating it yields CASSSAGPQAQITF.

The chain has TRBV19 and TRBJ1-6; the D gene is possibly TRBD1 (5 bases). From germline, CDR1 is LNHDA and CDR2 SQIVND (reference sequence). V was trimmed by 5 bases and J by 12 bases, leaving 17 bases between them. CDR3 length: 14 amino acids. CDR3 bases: TGTGCCAGTAGTTTCCGGGACCGAGATTTACCCCTCCACTTT. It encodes CASSFRDRDLPLHF.

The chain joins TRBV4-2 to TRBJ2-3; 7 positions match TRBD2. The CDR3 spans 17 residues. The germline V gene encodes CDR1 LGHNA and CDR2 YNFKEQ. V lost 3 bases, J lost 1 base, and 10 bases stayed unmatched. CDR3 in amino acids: CASSQGIGGTRTDTQYF. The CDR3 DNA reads TGTGCCAGCAGCCAGGGAATCGGGGGGACCCGCACAGATACGCAGTATTTT.

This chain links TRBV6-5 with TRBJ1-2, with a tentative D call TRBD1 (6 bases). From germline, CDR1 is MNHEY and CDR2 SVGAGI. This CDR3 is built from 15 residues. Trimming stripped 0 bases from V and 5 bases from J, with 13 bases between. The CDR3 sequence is CASSYSYRDVYGYTF. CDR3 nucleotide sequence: TGTGCCAGCAGTTACTCGTACAGGGACGTGTATGGCTACACCTTC.

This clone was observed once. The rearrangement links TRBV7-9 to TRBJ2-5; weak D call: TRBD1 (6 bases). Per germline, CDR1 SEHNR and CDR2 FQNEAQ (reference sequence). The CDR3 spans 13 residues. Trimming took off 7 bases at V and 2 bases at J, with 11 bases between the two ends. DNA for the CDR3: TGTGCCAGCAACAGGGAGAGGCAAGAGACCCAGTACTTC. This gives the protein CASNRERQETQYF. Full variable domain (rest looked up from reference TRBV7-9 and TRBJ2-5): DTGVSQNPRHKITKRGQNVTFRCDPISEHNRLYWYRQTLGQGPEFLTYFQNEAQLEKSRLLSDRFSAERPKGSFSTLEIQRTEQGDSAMYLCASNRERQETQYFGPGTRLLVL.

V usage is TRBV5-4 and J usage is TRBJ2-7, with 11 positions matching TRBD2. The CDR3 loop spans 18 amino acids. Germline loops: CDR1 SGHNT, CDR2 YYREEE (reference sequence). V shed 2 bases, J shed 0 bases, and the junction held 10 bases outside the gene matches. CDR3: CASSFQPPGLAASYEQYF. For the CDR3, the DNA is TGTGCCAGCAGCTTTCAACCCCCGGGACTAGCGGCCTCCTACGAGCAGTACTTC.

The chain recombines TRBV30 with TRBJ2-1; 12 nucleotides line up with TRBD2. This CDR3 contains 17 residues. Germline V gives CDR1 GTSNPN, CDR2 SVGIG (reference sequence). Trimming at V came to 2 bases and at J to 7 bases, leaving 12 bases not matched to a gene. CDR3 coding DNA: TGTGCCTGGAGTAAGTGGAGGACTAGCGGGACTGGGAATGAGCAGTTCTTC. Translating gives CAWSKWRTSGTGNEQFF.

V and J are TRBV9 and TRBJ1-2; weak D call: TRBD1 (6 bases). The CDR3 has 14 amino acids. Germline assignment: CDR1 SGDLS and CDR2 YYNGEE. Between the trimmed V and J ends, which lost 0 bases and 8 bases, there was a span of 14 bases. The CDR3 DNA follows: TGTGCCAGCAGCGTAGACTCGGACAGCTGGGGCTACACCTTC. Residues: CASSVDSDSWGYTF.